This TCR beta chain was documented in a study of blood T cell repertoires in COVID-19. The CDR3 is 18 residues long. Germline loops: CDR1 MDHEN, CDR2 SYDVKM. V was pared by 4 bases and J by 4 bases, with 15 bases of the junction left unmatched. Method: immunoSEQ multiplex PCR; TCRdb's copy keeps in-frame clones and lacks some. Among roughly 67,000 clones listed, 60% to 85% were seen once. The source material was peripheral blood. The receptor comes from a human donor in a cohort sampled during active COVID-19. V is TRBV28 and J is TRBJ2-3; 9 nucleotides agree with TRBD1. The CDR3 bases are TGTGCCAGCAGTTCAAGCGGTTGGGGACAGGGATTCGCAGATACGCAGTATTTT. This translates into CASSSSGWGQGFADTQYF.